A selection of T cell receptor beta chains follows, all from one sample in a study of OX40 agonist ivuxolimab in advanced cancers. Assay used: immunoSEQ multiplex PCR; TCRdb lists only in-frame clones, some missing. Of over 85,000 clones listed, roughly 84% are singletons. This sample comprised CD4+ or CD8+ T cells sorted from blood, obtained in a trial of the OX40 agonist ivuxolimab. These receptors were obtained from an adult with an advanced solid tumor such as melanoma, head and neck, liver or kidney cancer. The CDR3 runs from the conserved cysteine through the conserved F or W. Each record gives: CDR3 protein, CDR3 DNA, V gene, D gene, J gene. D genes are given only for firm matches.

CDR3: CASRFQGNTEAFF
DNA: TGTGCCAGCAGGTTCCAGGGGAACACTGAAGCTTTCTTT
V: TRBV5-4
D: -
J: TRBJ1-1

CDR3: CASSLNGWGDTGELFF
DNA: TGTGCCAGCAGCTTAAACGGATGGGGGGACACCGGGGAGCTGTTTTTT
V: TRBV7-3
D: -
J: TRBJ2-2

CDR3: CASSQETGLAGGPGIGELFF
DNA: TGCGCCAGCAGCCAAGAGACGGGTCTAGCGGGGGGGCCGGGAATCGGGGAGCTGTTTTTT
V: TRBV4-3
D: TRBD2
J: TRBJ2-2

CDR3: CASSPRVYSYEQYF
DNA: TGTGCCAGCAGTCCCCGGGTCTACTCCTACGAGCAGTACTTC
V: TRBV6-1
D: -
J: TRBJ2-7

CDR3: CASRYPHWGEKLFF
DNA: TGTGCCAGCAGATACCCACATTGGGGTGAAAAACTGTTTTTT
V: TRBV21-1
D: -
J: TRBJ1-4

CDR3: CASRSIFRGDYGYTF
DNA: TGTGCCAGCAGGAGTATCTTCAGGGGGGACTATGGCTACACCTTC
V: TRBV7-2
D: TRBD1
J: TRBJ1-2

CDR3: CASSRRLGTDTQYF
DNA: TGTGCCAGCAGCCGCCGTCTTGGTACAGATACGCAGTATTTT
V: TRBV7-3
D: -
J: TRBJ2-3

CDR3: CASKQDETQYF
DNA: TGCGCCAGCAAGCAGGATGAGACCCAGTACTTC
V: TRBV5-1
D: -
J: TRBJ2-5

CDR3: CASKGWAVATEAFF
DNA: TGTGCCAGCAAAGGGTGGGCAGTCGCCACTGAAGCTTTCTTT
V: TRBV2
D: -
J: TRBJ1-1

CDR3: CASSSGTAGDTIYF
DNA: TGCGCCAGCAGCTCGGGGACAGCGGGCGACACCATATATTTT
V: TRBV5-1
D: TRBD1
J: TRBJ1-3

CDR3: CASSPDRVDTQYF
DNA: TGCGCCAGCAGCCCCGACAGGGTGGATACGCAGTATTTT
V: TRBV10-1
D: TRBD1
J: TRBJ2-3

CDR3: CASSLSGADNEQFF
DNA: TGTGCCAGCAGCTTGAGCGGGGCCGACAATGAGCAGTTCTTC
V: TRBV7-2
D: TRBD2
J: TRBJ2-1

CDR3: CSVGAAGANTGELFF
DNA: TGCAGCGTTGGGGCGGCGGGGGCGAACACCGGGGAGCTGTTTTTT
V: TRBV29-1
D: TRBD2
J: TRBJ2-2

CDR3: CASRGQAMNGYTF
DNA: TGTGCCAGCCGGGGACAGGCAATGAATGGCTACACCTTC
V: TRBV5-4
D: TRBD1
J: TRBJ1-2

CDR3: CASSRGAPETGELFF
DNA: TGTGCCAGCAGCCGTGGGGCCCCGGAGACCGGGGAGCTGTTTTTT
V: TRBV7-2
D: -
J: TRBJ2-2

CDR3: CASSELGYPEAFF
DNA: TGTGCCAGCAGTGAATTGGGGTATCCTGAAGCTTTCTTT
V: TRBV6-1
D: -
J: TRBJ1-1

CDR3: CASSLAAGYSNQPQHF
DNA: TGTGCCAGCAGCTTAGCGGCGGGATATAGCAATCAGCCCCAGCATTTT
V: TRBV7-2
D: -
J: TRBJ1-5